A single TCR beta chain is shown here with its context. TCRdb keeps only in-frame clones here, not all; method: immunoSEQ multiplex PCR. The sample carries around 310,000 clones, 70% to 90% recorded once. The data were obtained in a study of blood T cell repertoires in COVID-19. Trimming at V came to 5 bases and at J to 4 bases, leaving 8 bases not matched to a gene. CDR3 length equals 16 residues. Germline CDR1 and CDR2: LNHDA and SQIVND (reference sequence). V gene TRBV19 combines with J gene TRBJ1-4; 9 bases match TRBD1. The specimen was peripheral blood. The sequence came from an older woman with acute or convalescent COVID-19. The CDR3 is CASSGPTGGNNEKLFF. CDR3 bases: TGTGCCAGTAGTGGTCCGACAGGGGGTAATAATGAAAAACTGTTTTTT.